The present entry profiles one TCR beta chain with its context. This entry belongs to a study of blood T cell repertoires in COVID-19. Germline CDR1 LNHNV, CDR2 YYDKDF (reference sequence). This CDR3 spans 16 amino acids. V lost 0 bases and J lost 6, with 12 bases in between. Measured with immunoSEQ multiplex PCR; TCRdb has only the in-frame clones, and not every one. The data hold approximately 10,000 clones, with around 71% observed a single time. This sequence was found in a man between 60 and 75 years old with COVID-19, enrolled during active disease. The sample consisted of peripheral blood. This sequence joins TRBV15 and TRBJ1-6; perhaps TRBD1 as D (5 bases). DNA of the CDR3: TGTGCCACCAGCAGAGATCTCGGACAACTTAATTCACCCCTCCACTTT. It is translated as CATSRDLGQLNSPLHF.